This is a list of T cell receptor beta chains from one sample in a study of naive and memory T cell subsets. From the UMI-ligation and nested PCR reads, TCRdb called clonotypes with MiXCR, one entry per CDR3 protein. The sample lists fewer than 150,000 distinct CDR3 sequences, 15% to 20% occurring once. Specimen: naive CD8+ T cells from blood. Receptor source: a human donor in good health. Each CDR3 is given with its conserved first and last residue. Each record gives: clone size, J gene, V gene, CDR3 protein. Some rows have no size entry. The others give once, few or many, or a class for an expanded clone.

clone size: few; J gene: TRBJ2-1; V gene: TRBV11-2; CDR3 protein: CASSPPQGGRYNEQFF
clone size: few; J gene: TRBJ2-1; V gene: TRBV7-6; CDR3 protein: CASSPADRVDNEQFF
clone size: once; J gene: TRBJ2-1; V gene: TRBV7-2; CDR3 protein: CASSLVGYEQFF
clone size: .; J gene: TRBJ2-7; V gene: TRBV5-1; CDR3 protein: CASSLGREVIHEQYF
clone size: .; J gene: TRBJ2-7; V gene: TRBV28; CDR3 protein: CATHHMGARVYEQYF
clone size: few; J gene: TRBJ2-2; V gene: TRBV7-2; CDR3 protein: CASSPLGGNTGELFF
clone size: few; J gene: TRBJ1-5; V gene: TRBV27; CDR3 protein: CASSSPGQGNQPQHF
clone size: .; J gene: TRBJ1-5; V gene: TRBV19; CDR3 protein: CASSIDPLMAGDPISNQPQHF
clone size: few; J gene: TRBJ2-7; V gene: TRBV6-2/TRBV6-3; CDR3 protein: CASSYLGRSMDEQYF
clone size: few; J gene: TRBJ2-3; V gene: TRBV7-2; CDR3 protein: CASSQTRERGDTQYF
clone size: few; J gene: TRBJ2-5; V gene: TRBV7-3; CDR3 protein: CASSPGTSGRAETQYF
clone size: .; J gene: TRBJ2-1; V gene: TRBV5-4; CDR3 protein: CASSSGQPYNEQFF
clone size: few; J gene: TRBJ2-7; V gene: TRBV27; CDR3 protein: CASSLRTGGSYEQYF
clone size: few; J gene: TRBJ2-2; V gene: TRBV24-1; CDR3 protein: CATSDLPPKVYTGELFF
clone size: .; J gene: TRBJ2-4; V gene: TRBV29-1; CDR3 protein: CSVDGGSGKNIQYF
clone size: few; J gene: TRBJ2-7; V gene: TRBV27; CDR3 protein: CASSLTGSRRSYEQYF
clone size: few; J gene: TRBJ2-7; V gene: TRBV15; CDR3 protein: CATSSYGPGRGPSYEQYF
clone size: .; J gene: TRBJ1-4; V gene: TRBV3-1; CDR3 protein: CASGQGETNEKLFF
clone size: few; J gene: TRBJ1-5; V gene: TRBV6-2/TRBV6-3; CDR3 protein: CASSNGGNQPQHF